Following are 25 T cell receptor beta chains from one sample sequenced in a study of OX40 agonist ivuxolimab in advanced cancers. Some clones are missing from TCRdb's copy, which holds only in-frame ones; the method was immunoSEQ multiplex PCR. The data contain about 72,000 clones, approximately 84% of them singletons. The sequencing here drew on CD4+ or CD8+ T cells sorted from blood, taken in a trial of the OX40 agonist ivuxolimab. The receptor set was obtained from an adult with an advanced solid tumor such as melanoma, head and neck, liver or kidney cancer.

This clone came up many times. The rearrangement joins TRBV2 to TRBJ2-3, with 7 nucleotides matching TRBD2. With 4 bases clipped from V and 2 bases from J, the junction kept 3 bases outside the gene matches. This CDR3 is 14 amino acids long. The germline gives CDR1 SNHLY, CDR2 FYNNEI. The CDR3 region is CASSVGLDTDTQYF. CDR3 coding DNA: TGTGCCAGCAGTGTTGGACTAGACACAGATACGCAGTATTTT.

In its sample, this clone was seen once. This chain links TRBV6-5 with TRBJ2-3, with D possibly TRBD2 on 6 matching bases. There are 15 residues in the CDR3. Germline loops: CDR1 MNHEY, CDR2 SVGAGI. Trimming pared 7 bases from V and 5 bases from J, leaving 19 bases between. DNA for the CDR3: TGTGCCAGCACTTCCAGCCGGGGGACCGAAGATACGCAGTATTTT. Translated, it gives CASTSSRGTEDTQYF.

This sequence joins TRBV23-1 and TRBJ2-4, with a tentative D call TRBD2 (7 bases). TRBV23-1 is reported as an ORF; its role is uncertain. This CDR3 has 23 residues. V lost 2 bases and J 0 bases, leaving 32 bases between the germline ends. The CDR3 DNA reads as TGCGCCAGCAGTCAACCCTCGCAGGGGAGGGATCTAGCGGACGTTCTAGCCAAAAACATTCAGTACTTC. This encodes CASSQPSQGRDLADVLAKNIQYF.

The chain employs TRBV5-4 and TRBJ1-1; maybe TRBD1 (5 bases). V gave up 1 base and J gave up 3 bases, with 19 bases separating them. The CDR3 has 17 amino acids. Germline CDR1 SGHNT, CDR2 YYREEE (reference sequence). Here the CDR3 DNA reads TGTGCCAGCAGCTTGCAACCCCCAGGGAAGAGGGACACTGAAGCTTTCTTT. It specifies CASSLQPPGKRDTEAFF.

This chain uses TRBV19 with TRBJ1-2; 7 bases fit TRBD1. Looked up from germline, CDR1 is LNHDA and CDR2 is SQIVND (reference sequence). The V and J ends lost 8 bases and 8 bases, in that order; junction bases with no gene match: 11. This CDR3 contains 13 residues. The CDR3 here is CASGTVISGGYTF. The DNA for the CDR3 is TGTGCCAGTGGGACAGTCATTTCGGGCGGCTACACCTTC.

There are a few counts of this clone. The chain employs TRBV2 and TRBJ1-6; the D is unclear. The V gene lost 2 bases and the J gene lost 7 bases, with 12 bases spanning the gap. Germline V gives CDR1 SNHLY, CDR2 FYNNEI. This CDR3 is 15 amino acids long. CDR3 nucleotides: TGTGCCAGCAGTGAAATCGGGTCACACAATTCACCCCTCCACTTT. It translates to CASSEIGSHNSPLHF.

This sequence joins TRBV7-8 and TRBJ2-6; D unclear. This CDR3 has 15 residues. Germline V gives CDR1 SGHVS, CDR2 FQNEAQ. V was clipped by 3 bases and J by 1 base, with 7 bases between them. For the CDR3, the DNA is TGTGCCAGCAGCTTTACAGAATCTGGGGCCAACGTCCTGACTTTC. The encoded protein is CASSFTESGANVLTF.

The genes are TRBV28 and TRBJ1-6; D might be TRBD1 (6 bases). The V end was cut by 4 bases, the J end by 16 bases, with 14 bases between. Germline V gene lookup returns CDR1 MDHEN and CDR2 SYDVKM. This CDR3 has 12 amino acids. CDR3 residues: CASSSQGGLLHF. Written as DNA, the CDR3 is TGTGCCAGCAGTTCCCAAGGGGGGTTACTCCACTTT.

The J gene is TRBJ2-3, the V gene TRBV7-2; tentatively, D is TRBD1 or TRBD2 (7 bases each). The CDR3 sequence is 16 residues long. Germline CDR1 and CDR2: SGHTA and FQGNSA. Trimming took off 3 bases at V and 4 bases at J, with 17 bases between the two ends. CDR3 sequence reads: CASSFYARGGPDTQYF. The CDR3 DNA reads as TGTGCCAGCAGCTTTTACGCCAGGGGGGGCCCAGATACGCAGTATTTT.

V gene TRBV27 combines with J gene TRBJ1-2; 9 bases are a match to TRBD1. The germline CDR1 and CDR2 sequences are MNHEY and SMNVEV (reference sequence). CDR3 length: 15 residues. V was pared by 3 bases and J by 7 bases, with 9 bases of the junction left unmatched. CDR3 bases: TGTGCCAGCAGTTTGGTATACAGGGGGCTTTCTGGCTACACCTTC. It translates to CASSLVYRGLSGYTF.

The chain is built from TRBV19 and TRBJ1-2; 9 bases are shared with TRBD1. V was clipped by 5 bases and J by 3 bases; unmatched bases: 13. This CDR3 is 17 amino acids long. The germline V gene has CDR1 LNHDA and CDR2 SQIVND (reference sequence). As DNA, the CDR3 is TGTGCCAGTAGTCCGTACTCTGCGGGACAGGGTCACTATGGCTACACCTTC. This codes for CASSPYSAGQGHYGYTF.

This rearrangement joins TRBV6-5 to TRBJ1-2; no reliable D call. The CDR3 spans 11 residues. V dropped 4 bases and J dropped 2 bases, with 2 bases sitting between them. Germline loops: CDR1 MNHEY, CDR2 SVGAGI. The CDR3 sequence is CASSSNYGYTF. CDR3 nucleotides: TGTGCCAGCAGTTCCAACTATGGCTACACCTTC.

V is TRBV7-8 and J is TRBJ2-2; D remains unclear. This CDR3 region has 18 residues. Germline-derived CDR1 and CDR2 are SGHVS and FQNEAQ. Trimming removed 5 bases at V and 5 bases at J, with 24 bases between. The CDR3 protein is CASSPPLRMRRKTGELFF. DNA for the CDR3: TGTGCCAGCAGCCCACCGTTGCGAATGCGCAGAAAAACCGGGGAGCTGTTTTTT.

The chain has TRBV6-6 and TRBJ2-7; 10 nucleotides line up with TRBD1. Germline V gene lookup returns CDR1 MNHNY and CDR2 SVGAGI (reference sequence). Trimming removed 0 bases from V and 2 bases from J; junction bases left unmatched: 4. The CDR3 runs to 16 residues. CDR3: CASSYSPGQGTYEQYF. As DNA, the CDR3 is TGTGCCAGCAGTTACTCACCGGGACAGGGGACCTACGAGCAGTACTTC.

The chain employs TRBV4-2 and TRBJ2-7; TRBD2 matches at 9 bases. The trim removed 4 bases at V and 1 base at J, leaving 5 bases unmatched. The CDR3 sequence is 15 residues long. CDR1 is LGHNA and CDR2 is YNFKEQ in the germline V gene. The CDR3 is CASSLAGELSYEQYF. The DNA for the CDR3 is TGTGCCAGCAGCCTAGCGGGAGAACTGTCCTACGAGCAGTACTTC.

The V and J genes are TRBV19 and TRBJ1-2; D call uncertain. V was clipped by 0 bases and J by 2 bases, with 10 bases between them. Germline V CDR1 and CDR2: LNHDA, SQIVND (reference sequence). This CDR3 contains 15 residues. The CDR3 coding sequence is TGTGCCAGTAGTATAGATCCGCGGGGAAACTATGGCTACACCTTC. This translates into CASSIDPRGNYGYTF.

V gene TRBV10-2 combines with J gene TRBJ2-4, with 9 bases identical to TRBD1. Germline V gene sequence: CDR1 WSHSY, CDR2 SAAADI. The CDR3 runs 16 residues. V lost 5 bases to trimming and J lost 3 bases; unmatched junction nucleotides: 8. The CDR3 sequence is CASSPRDREGKNIQYF. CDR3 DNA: TGCGCCAGCAGTCCTCGGGACAGGGAAGGCAAAAACATTCAGTACTTC.

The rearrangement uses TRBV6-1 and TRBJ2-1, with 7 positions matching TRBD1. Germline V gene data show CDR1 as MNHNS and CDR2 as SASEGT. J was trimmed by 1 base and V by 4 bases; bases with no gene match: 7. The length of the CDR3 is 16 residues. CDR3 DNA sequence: TGTGCCAGCAGTGGGTTCGGGACAGTTTCCTACAATGAGCAGTTCTTC. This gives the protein CASSGFGTVSYNEQFF.

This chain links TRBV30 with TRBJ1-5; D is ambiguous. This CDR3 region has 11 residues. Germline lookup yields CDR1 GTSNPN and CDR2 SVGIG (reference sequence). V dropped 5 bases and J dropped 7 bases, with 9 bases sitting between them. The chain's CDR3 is CAWGLGQPQHF. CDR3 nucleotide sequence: TGTGCCTGGGGGTTGGGCCAGCCCCAGCATTTT.

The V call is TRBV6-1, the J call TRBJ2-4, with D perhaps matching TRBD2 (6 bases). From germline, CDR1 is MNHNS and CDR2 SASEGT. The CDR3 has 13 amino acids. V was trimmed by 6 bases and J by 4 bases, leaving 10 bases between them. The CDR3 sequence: CASREGRKNIQYF. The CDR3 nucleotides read TGTGCCAGCAGAGAGGGGAGGAAAAACATTCAGTACTTC.

CDR3 DNA sequence: TGTGCCAGCAGCTTAGCAGTTCAAGCTAGGGGCGGCGAGCAGTACTTC. Encoded protein: CASSLAVQARGGEQYF. The chain links TRBV7-2 to TRBJ2-7, with D possibly matching TRBD1 (5 bases). Germline V lookup: CDR1 SGHTA, CDR2 FQGNSA. The CDR3 contains 16 residues. Trimming shortened V by 0 bases and J by 6 bases, and 18 bases separated the two germline ends.

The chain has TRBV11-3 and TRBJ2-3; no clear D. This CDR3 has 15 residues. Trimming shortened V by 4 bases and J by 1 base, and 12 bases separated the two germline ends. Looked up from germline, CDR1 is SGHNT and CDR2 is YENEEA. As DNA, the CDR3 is TGTGCCAGCAGCTCTTTCCAGAGAGGCACAGATACGCAGTATTTT. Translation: CASSSFQRGTDTQYF. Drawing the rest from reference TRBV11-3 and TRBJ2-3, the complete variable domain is EAGVVQSPRYKIIEKKQPVAFWCNPISGHNTLYWYLQNLGQGPELLIRYENEEAVDDSQLPKDRFSAERLKGVDSTLKIQPAELGDSAVYLCASSSFQRGTDTQYFGPGTRLTVL.

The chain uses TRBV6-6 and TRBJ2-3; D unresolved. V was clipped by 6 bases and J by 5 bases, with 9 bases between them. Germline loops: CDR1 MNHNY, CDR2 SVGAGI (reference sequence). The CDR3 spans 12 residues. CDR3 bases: TGTGCCAGCAGACCCCTACAAGATACGCAGTATTTT. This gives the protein CASRPLQDTQYF.

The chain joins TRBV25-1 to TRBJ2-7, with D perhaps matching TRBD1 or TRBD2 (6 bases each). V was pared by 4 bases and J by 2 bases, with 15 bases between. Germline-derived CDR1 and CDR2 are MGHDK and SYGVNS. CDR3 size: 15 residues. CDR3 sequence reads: CASSGGQGRTYEQYF. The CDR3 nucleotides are TGTGCCAGCAGTGGGGGGCAGGGGAGGACCTACGAGCAGTACTTC.

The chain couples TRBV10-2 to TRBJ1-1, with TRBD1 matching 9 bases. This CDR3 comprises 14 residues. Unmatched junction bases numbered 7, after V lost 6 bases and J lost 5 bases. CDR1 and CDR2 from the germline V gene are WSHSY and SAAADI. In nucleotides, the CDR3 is TGCGCCAGCAGGACCGGGACAGGGAAAACTGAAGCTTTCTTT. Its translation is CASRTGTGKTEAFF.